A single sample is the source of the 9 T cell receptor beta chains below, sequenced in a study of blood T cell repertoires in COVID-19. TCRdb's copy holds only in-frame clones and misses some; the assay was immunoSEQ multiplex PCR. The repertoire holds around 380,000 clones, with around 87% as singletons. Sequences were obtained from PBMCs or T cells enriched from blood (not recorded which). The source of these receptors is a man aged 25 to 40 who had recovered from COVID-19.

This clone has a handful of counts. This sequence joins TRBV27 and TRBJ1-2, with D unresolved. CDR1 MNHEY and CDR2 SMNVEV come from the germline V gene (reference sequence). V was clipped by 7 bases and J by 4 bases, with 16 bases between them. The CDR3 is 14 amino acids. The CDR3 spells CASKEGAGSYGYTF. The CDR3 coding sequence is TGTGCCAGCAAGGAGGGTGCCGGCTCCTATGGCTACACCTTC.

V and J are TRBV12-3 or TRBV12-4 and TRBJ1-2, with TRBD1 matching over 7 bases. The CDR3 runs to 12 residues. V was clipped by 4 bases and J by 7 bases; unmatched bases: 3. The CDR3 DNA follows: TGTGCCAGCAGTTCCCACAGGGGTGGCTACACCTTC. As protein: CASSSHRGGYTF.

The gene calls are TRBV30 and TRBJ1-1; D is undetermined. The V gene lost 0 bases and the J gene lost 9 bases, with 14 bases spanning the gap. The CDR3 has 13 amino acids. Germline V gene lookup returns CDR1 GTSNPN and CDR2 SVGIG (reference sequence). The CDR3 DNA follows: TGTGCCTGGAGTGTACAATTGCTGGCACAAGCTTTCTTT. Protein sequence: CAWSVQLLAQAFF.

In its sample, this clone was seen once. The chain employs TRBV30 and TRBJ1-1; the match to TRBD1 covers 10 bases. V was pared by 3 bases and J by 5 bases, with 6 bases of the junction left unmatched. Germline V gives CDR1 GTSNPN, CDR2 SVGIG (reference sequence). CDR3 length: 14 amino acids. CDR3 region: CAWSPGQGLTEAFF. CDR3 DNA: TGTGCCTGGAGCCCGGGACAGGGGTTGACTGAAGCTTTCTTT.

V gene TRBV7-3 combines with J gene TRBJ1-1, with D perhaps TRBD1 (5 bases). Trimming stripped 5 bases from V and 4 bases from J, with 11 bases between. CDR1 is SGHTA and CDR2 is FQGTGA in the germline V gene. CDR3 length: 13 amino acids. CDR3 in amino acids: CASSQDTITEAFF. CDR3 bases: TGTGCCAGCAGCCAGGACACCATCACTGAAGCTTTCTTT.

The chain carries TRBV30 and TRBJ1-5; D gene uncertain. CDR3 length equals 13 residues. The germline CDR1 and CDR2 sequences are GTSNPN and SVGIG (reference sequence). V was shortened by 2 bases and J by 2 bases, with 7 bases between the two germline ends. CDR3 region: CAWSPSGNQPQHF. In nucleotides, the CDR3 is TGTGCCTGGAGTCCTAGTGGCAATCAGCCCCAGCATTTT.

This chain joins TRBV12-3 or TRBV12-4 and TRBJ2-7; a weak D match, TRBD1 (6 bases). With 6 bases removed from V and 5 bases from J, the gap between germline ends came to 11 bases. The CDR3 sequence is 12 residues long. CDR3 bases: TGTGCCAGCAGCCCCACAGGGAACGAGCAGTACTTC. This translates into CASSPTGNEQYF.

This clone appeared a few times. The chain carries TRBV7-9 and TRBJ1-4, with 8 positions matching TRBD1. Trimming cost V 5 bases and J 3 bases; bases outside gene matches: 8. The CDR3 is 16 residues long. The germline CDR1 and CDR2 sequences are SEHNR and FQNEAQ (reference sequence). The CDR3 protein is CASSQQTGVANEKLFF. As DNA, the CDR3 is TGTGCCAGCAGCCAGCAGACAGGGGTAGCTAATGAAAAACTGTTTTTT. The full variable domain, with the rest looked up from reference TRBV7-9 and TRBJ1-4, is DTGVSQNPRHKITKRGQNVTFRCDPISEHNRLYWYRQTLGQGPEFLTYFQNEAQLEKSRLLSDRFSAERPKGSFSTLEIQRTEQGDSAMYLCASSQQTGVANEKLFFGSGTQLSVL.

V usage is TRBV5-4 and J usage is TRBJ2-7; TRBD1 matches at 7 bases. Germline CDR1 SGHNT, CDR2 YYREEE (reference sequence). The CDR3 runs 14 residues. V was pared by 0 bases and J by 3 bases, with 3 bases of the junction left unmatched. CDR3 nucleotide sequence: TGTGCCAGCAGCTTGGGCAGGGGGAACTACGAGCAGTACTTC. It specifies CASSLGRGNYEQYF.